The next 24 T cell receptor beta chains were all read from a single sample in a study of control samples from healthy donors and cancer patients. Produced via immunoSEQ multiplex PCR; TCRdb's table is partial and in-frame only. The sample carries approximately 80,000 clones, 88% recorded once. The source material was blood. Every receptor here comes from a woman aged 50 to 65 in good health.

This clone has just a few counts. The chain couples TRBV11-2 to TRBJ2-7; D might be TRBD2 (5 bases). The CDR3 is 14 amino acids. The V and J ends lost 3 bases and 3 bases respectively, with 12 bases between them. CDR1 SGHAT and CDR2 FQNNGV come from the germline V gene. The CDR3 coding sequence is TGTGCCAGCAGCTTCCTAGGACTTTACTACGAGCAGTACTTC. It codes for CASSFLGLYYEQYF.

The chain joins TRBV19 to TRBJ1-2; D is unresolved. The CDR3 sequence is 14 residues long. CDR1 is LNHDA, CDR2 SQIVND, per germline (reference sequence). V was clipped by 3 bases and J by 1 base, with 9 bases between them. The CDR3 DNA reads TGTGCCAGTAGTATCCGAAGGGATAACTATGGCTACACCTTC. Protein product: CASSIRRDNYGYTF. Full variable domain (missing parts from reference TRBV19 and TRBJ1-2): DGGITQSPKYLFRKEGQNVTLSCEQNLNHDAMYWYRQDPGQGLRLIYYSQIVNDFQKGDIAEGYSVSREKKESFPLTVTSAQKNPTAFYLCASSIRRDNYGYTFGSGTRLTVV.

The chain has TRBV9 and TRBJ1-1; 7 bases fit TRBD1. The CDR3 is 15 residues long. Trimming removed 8 bases from V and 1 base from J; junction bases left unmatched: 11. Germline-derived CDR1 and CDR2 are SGDLS and YYNGEE. The CDR3 spells CASSEGATSNTEAFF. The DNA of the CDR3 is TGTGCCAGTTCTGAGGGGGCTACATCGAACACTGAAGCTTTCTTT.

The chain employs TRBV11-3 and TRBJ2-7, with a weak D call TRBD2 (6 bases). The V end was cut by 3 bases, the J end by 8 bases, with 8 bases between. CDR1 and CDR2 (germline): SGHNT, YENEEA. CDR3 length: 11 residues. The CDR3 here is CASSLEGQQYF. CDR3 in DNA: TGTGCCAGCAGCTTGGAGGGGCAGCAGTACTTC.

This clone was recorded only once. Distinct nucleotide sequences in the sample also encode this CDR3. In DNA, the CDR3 is TGTGCCAGCAGCGTAGTCGTCGGGGAGCTGTTTTTT. It encodes CASSVVVGELFF. V usage is TRBV9 and J usage is TRBJ2-2; D call uncertain. The germline V gene encodes CDR1 SGDLS and CDR2 YYNGEE. The CDR3 length is 12 residues. V lost 0 bases and J lost 7, with 4 bases in between.

This clone showed up just once. This chain uses TRBV11-2 with TRBJ1-2; D might be TRBD1 (6 bases). CDR1 SGHAT and CDR2 FQNNGV come from the germline V gene. The CDR3 is made up of 15 amino acids. V was cut by 3 bases and J by 2 bases, with 13 bases left in between. CDR3 sequence reads: CASSLAQGFNYGYTF. The CDR3 region has the DNA TGTGCCAGCAGCTTGGCGCAGGGGTTCAACTATGGCTACACCTTC.

This clone was seen just once. The V gene is TRBV5-1, the J gene TRBJ2-2; 12 bases fit TRBD2. The CDR3 length is 16 residues. Unmatched junction bases numbered 4, after V lost 4 bases and J lost 3 bases. The germline gives CDR1 SGHRS, CDR2 YFSETQ. The CDR3 region has the DNA TGCGCCAGCAGCGGGGGGACTAGCGGGTACACCGGGGAGCTGTTTTTT. This encodes CASSGGTSGYTGELFF.

The V gene is TRBV10-1, the J gene TRBJ1-2, with D possibly TRBD1 on 6 matching bases. The CDR3 is 13 residues long. Germline V gene lookup returns CDR1 WNHNN and CDR2 SYGVQD (reference sequence). V was cut by 2 bases and J by 8 bases, with 12 bases left in between. The CDR3 loop reads CASSETGMDGYTF. In DNA, the CDR3 is TGCGCCAGCAGTGAGACAGGGATGGACGGCTACACCTTC.

The chain's CDR3 is CASRLLAGQDNEQFF. The CDR3 DNA reads TGTGCCAGCAGATTACTAGCGGGGCAGGACAATGAGCAGTTCTTC. This sequence joins TRBV7-6 and TRBJ2-1, with 10 bases lining up with TRBD2. CDR1 is SGHVS and CDR2 is FNYEAQ in the germline V gene. After removal of 6 bases from V and 5 bases from J, the junction contained 7 bases not matched to a gene. The length of the CDR3 is 15 residues.

The chain couples TRBV5-4 to TRBJ2-7; D gene uncertain. Germline V gene data show CDR1 as SGHNT and CDR2 as YYREEE (reference sequence). The CDR3 is 14 residues long. Trimming shortened V by 2 bases and J by 2 bases, and 11 bases separated the two germline ends. This CDR3 is CASSFGGRAYEQYF. DNA for the CDR3: TGTGCCAGCAGCTTTGGCGGCCGGGCCTACGAGCAGTACTTC.

The V and J genes are TRBV2 and TRBJ1-2; D remains ambiguous. Germline V gene sequence: CDR1 SNHLY, CDR2 FYNNEI. V was trimmed by 4 bases and J by 8 bases, leaving 11 bases between them. The CDR3 totals 12 residues. The CDR3 sequence: CASSGRGRGYTF. DNA of the CDR3: TGTGCCAGCAGTGGGCGTGGCCGGGGCTACACCTTC.

This clone was recorded once. The rearrangement links TRBV13 to TRBJ1-1; no definite D call. The length of the CDR3 is 16 residues. V lost 3 bases to trimming and J lost 3 bases, with 17 bases between them. CDR1 is PRHDT, CDR2 FYEKMQ, per germline (reference sequence). Here the CDR3 reads CASSFKVGKGDTEAFF. In DNA, the CDR3 is TGTGCCAGCAGCTTTAAAGTAGGGAAGGGTGACACTGAAGCTTTCTTT.

The chain carries TRBV28 and TRBJ2-7; D might be TRBD2 (5 bases). Germline V gene lookup returns CDR1 MDHEN and CDR2 SYDVKM. There are 14 residues in the CDR3. Between the trimmed V and J ends, which lost 1 base and 3 bases, there was a span of 10 bases. Here the CDR3 reads CASSLYPRDYEQYF. In DNA, the CDR3 is TGTGCCAGCAGTTTATATCCCCGGGACTACGAGCAGTACTTC.

The genes are TRBV9 and TRBJ2-1; D might be TRBD1 or TRBD2, each matching 5 bases. V lost 3 bases and J 8 bases, leaving 21 bases between the germline ends. This CDR3 has 16 amino acids. Germline CDR1 and CDR2: SGDLS and YYNGEE. In DNA, the CDR3 is TGTGCCAGCAGCGAAACCGAAAAGGTATTGGGGGATGAGCAGTTCTTC. Translated: CASSETEKVLGDEQFF.

The rearrangement joins TRBV5-1 to TRBJ2-5; unclear D gene. This CDR3 comprises 13 residues. The germline gives CDR1 SGHRS, CDR2 YFSETQ. V was shortened by 4 bases and J by 6 bases, with 13 bases between the two germline ends. CDR3 protein: CASSDDLQKTQYF. For the CDR3, the DNA is TGCGCCAGCAGCGATGACCTGCAAAAGACCCAGTACTTC.

The genes are TRBV10-3 and TRBJ2-7, with D tentatively TRBD1 or TRBD2 (5 bases each). The CDR3 has 13 amino acids. Trimming pared 6 bases from V and 1 base from J, leaving 10 bases between. Germline lookup yields CDR1 ENHRY and CDR2 SYGVKD. The CDR3 sequence: CAIRRDVSYEQYF. As DNA, the CDR3 is TGTGCCATCAGGAGGGACGTATCCTACGAGCAGTACTTC.

This sequence joins TRBV2 and TRBJ1-5; 7 bases are a match to TRBD1. Germline V gene lookup returns CDR1 SNHLY and CDR2 FYNNEI. The CDR3 loop spans 14 amino acids. With V trimmed by 7 bases and J by 5 bases, 8 bases remained unmatched. CDR3 region: CASTGTVAYQPQHF. The CDR3 bases are TGTGCCAGCACCGGGACAGTAGCTTATCAGCCCCAGCATTTT.

This clone appeared a single time. CDR3 in DNA: TGTGCCAGCAGCTTCGGGTATAGCAATCAGCCCCAGCATTTT. This sequence encodes CASSFGYSNQPQHF. The chain has TRBV7-9 and TRBJ1-5; D gene unclear. V gave up 3 bases and J gave up 0 bases, with 6 bases separating them. The CDR3 is made up of 14 amino acids. The germline gives CDR1 SEHNR, CDR2 FQNEAQ (reference sequence).

V is TRBV5-6 and J is TRBJ1-2; D unclear. The CDR3 is 11 residues long. Germline loops: CDR1 SGHDT, CDR2 YYEEEE. Trimming pared 1 base from V and 6 bases from J, leaving 4 bases between. The DNA for the CDR3 is TGTGCCAGCAGCTTGCTCGATGGCTACACCTTC. The encoded protein is CASSLLDGYTF.

The CDR3 DNA reads as TGCGCCAGCAGCTCTCCCGGACTAGCGGCAAAGGGGAATGAGCAGTTCTTC. This translates into CASSSPGLAAKGNEQFF. The chain couples TRBV5-1 to TRBJ2-1; 10 bases are shared with TRBD2. Unmatched junction bases numbered 13, after V lost 3 bases and J lost 7 bases. CDR1 SGHRS and CDR2 YFSETQ come from the germline V gene. This CDR3 has 17 residues.

This clone was observed a single time. V gene TRBV5-1 combines with J gene TRBJ1-6; TRBD1 aligns across 7 bases. The CDR3 totals 16 residues. Germline lookup yields CDR1 SGHRS and CDR2 YFSETQ. After removal of 3 bases from V and 3 bases from J, the junction contained 6 bases not matched to a gene. Here the CDR3 reads CASSYGQDVYNSPLHF. The DNA for the CDR3 is TGCGCCAGCAGCTATGGACAGGACGTCTATAATTCACCCCTCCACTTT.

The J gene is TRBJ2-2, the V gene TRBV9; D unclear. CDR1 SGDLS and CDR2 YYNGEE come from the germline V gene. Trimming removed 2 bases at V and 1 base at J, with 15 bases between. This CDR3 has 17 amino acids. For the CDR3, the DNA is TGTGCCAGCAGCGTGACCTATGGGGTAATGAACACCGGGGAGCTGTTTTTT. Translating gives CASSVTYGVMNTGELFF.

The chain employs TRBV11-2 and TRBJ2-2; possible D gene TRBD2, 5 bases. CDR1 and CDR2 (germline): SGHAT, FQNNGV. The V end lost 5 bases, the J end lost 4 bases, and 11 bases lay between the germline ends. This CDR3 has 14 amino acids. CDR3 loop: CASSPSWGTGELFF. DNA of the CDR3: TGTGCCAGCAGCCCTAGCTGGGGCACCGGGGAGCTGTTTTTT.

The V call is TRBV29-1, the J call TRBJ2-7; 7 nucleotides agree with TRBD2. J was trimmed by 6 bases and V by 4 bases; bases with no gene match: 15. In germline, CDR1 is SQVTM, CDR2 ANQGSEA. The CDR3 runs to 15 residues. The CDR3 spells CSVAFSSGAYSEQYF. The CDR3 DNA follows: TGCAGCGTTGCCTTTTCTAGCGGAGCCTACAGCGAGCAGTACTTC.